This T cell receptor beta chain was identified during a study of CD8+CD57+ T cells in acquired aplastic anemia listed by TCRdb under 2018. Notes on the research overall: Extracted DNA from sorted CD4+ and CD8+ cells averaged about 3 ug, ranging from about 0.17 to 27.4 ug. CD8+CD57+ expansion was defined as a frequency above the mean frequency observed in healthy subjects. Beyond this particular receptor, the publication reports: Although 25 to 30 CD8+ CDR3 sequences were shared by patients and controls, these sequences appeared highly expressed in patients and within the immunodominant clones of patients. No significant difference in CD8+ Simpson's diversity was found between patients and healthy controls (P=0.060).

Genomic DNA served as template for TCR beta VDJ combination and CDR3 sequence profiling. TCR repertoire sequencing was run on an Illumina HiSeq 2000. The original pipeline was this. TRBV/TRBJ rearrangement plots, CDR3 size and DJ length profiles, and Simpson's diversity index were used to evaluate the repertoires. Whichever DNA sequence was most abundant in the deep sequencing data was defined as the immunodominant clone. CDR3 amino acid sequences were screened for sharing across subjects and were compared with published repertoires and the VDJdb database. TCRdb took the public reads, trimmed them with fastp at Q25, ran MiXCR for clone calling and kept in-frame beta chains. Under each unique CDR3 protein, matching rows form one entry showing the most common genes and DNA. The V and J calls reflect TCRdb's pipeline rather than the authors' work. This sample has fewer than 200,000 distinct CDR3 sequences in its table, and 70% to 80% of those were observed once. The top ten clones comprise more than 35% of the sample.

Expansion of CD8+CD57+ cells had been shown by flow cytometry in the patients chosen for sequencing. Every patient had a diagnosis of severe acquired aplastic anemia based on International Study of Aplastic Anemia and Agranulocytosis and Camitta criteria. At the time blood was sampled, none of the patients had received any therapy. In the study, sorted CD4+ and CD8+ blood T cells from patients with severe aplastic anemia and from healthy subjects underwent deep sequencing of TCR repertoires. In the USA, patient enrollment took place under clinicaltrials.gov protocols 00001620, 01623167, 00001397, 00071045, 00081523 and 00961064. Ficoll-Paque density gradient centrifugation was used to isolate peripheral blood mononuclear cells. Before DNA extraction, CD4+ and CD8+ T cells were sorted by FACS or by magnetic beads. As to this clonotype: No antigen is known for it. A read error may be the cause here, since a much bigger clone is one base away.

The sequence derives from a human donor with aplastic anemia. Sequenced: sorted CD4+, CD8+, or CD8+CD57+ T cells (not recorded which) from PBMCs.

For the CDR3, the sequence is CASSDSASGKQYF. The base sequence is TGTGCCAGCAGTGACTCCGCTAGCGGTAAGCAGTACTTC. The chain is made from TRBV6-4 and TRBJ2-7, with 7 bases matching TRBD2. CDR1 and CDR2, per the germline V gene, are MRHNA and SNTAGT. The CDR3 spans 13 residues, from the cysteine through the phenylalanine. Only CDR3 DNA is held: 39 bases, read in frame from base 1. V has 0 bases trimmed and J has 8 bases trimmed; junction bases matching no gene number 4.